These 2 T cell receptor beta chains came from one sample sequenced in a study of monozygotic twins with inflammatory bowel disease. TCRdb reworked the 5' RACE reads into one entry per CDR3 protein, no DNA. The table counts about 130,000 distinct CDR3 sequences; 1.2% lies in the top ten. The material sequenced was blood. All receptors come from a human donor with ulcerative colitis or Crohn's disease, or a healthy co-twin of an affected twin (not recorded which).

The gene calls are TRBV12-3 or TRBV12-4 and TRBJ1-3; TCRdb lists TRBD1, though no DNA is available to test this call. CDR3 length: 14 amino acids. The CDR3 sequence: CASTRASSGNTIYF.

This chain connects TRBV5-1 to TRBJ2-1; as DNA is missing, the TRBD2 call by TCRdb cannot be tested. Germline V gene lookup returns CDR1 SGHRS and CDR2 YFSETQ. The CDR3 is 14 residues long. This chain's CDR3 is CASSLGLSYNEQFF.